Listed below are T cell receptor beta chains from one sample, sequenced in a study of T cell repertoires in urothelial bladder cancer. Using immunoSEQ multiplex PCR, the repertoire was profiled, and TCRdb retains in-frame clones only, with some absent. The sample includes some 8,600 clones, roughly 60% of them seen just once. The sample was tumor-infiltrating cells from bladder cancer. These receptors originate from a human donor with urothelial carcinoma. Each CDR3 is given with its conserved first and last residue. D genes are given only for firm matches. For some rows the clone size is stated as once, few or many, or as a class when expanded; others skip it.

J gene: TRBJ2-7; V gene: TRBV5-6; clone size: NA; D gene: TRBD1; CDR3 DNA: TGTGCCAGCAGCTTGCGACAGGGGAAATCCTACGAGCAGTACTTC; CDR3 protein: CASSLRQGKSYEQYF
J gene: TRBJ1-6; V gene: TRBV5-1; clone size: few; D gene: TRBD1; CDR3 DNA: TGCGCCAGCAGCTTGGAGGGACAGGGGACACCCCTCCACTTT; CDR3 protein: CASSLEGQGTPLHF
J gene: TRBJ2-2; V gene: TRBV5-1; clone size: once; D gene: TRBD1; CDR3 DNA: TGCGCCAGCAGCTTGGTTTTGTTCACAGGGGGCCACGACACCGGGGAGCTGTTTTTT; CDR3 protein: CASSLVLFTGGHDTGELFF
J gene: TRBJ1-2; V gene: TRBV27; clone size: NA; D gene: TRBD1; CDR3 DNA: TGTGCCAGCGCTTCCCCGGGACAGGGGTTATCGGACACCTTC; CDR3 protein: CASASPGQGLSDTF
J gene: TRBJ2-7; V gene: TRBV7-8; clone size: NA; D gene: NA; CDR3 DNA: TGTGCCAGCAGCTTAGATCCGGGGATCCTCTACGAGCAGTACTTC; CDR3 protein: CASSLDPGILYEQYF
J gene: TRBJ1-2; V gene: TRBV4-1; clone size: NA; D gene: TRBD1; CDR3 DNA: TGCGCCAGCAGAATACTTCAACAGGGGAGCGGTGGCTACACCTTC; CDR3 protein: CASRILQQGSGGYTF
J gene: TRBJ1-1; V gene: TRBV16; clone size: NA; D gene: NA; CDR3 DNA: TGTGCCAGCAGCCAGTTTACTGAAGCTTTCTTT; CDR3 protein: CASSQFTEAFF
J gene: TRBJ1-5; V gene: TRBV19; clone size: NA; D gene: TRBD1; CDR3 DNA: TGTGCCAGTAGTACCCAGGGACAGGGGGCTGGTCAGCCCCAGCATTTT; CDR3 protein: CASSTQGQGAGQPQHF
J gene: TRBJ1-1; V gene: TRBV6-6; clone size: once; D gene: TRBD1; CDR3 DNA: TGTGCCAGCAGTTACATTACCGGGACAGGGAACACTGAAGCTTTCTTT; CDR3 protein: CASSYITGTGNTEAFF
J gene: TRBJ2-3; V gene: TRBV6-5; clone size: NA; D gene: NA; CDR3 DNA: TGTGCCAGCAGTCATAGCGGCACAGATACGCAGTATTTT; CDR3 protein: CASSHSGTDTQYF
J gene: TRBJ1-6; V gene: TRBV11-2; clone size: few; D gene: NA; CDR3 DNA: TGTGCCAGCAGCTTGGTACCACAGGGCGGTTCACCCCTCCACTTT; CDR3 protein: CASSLVPQGGSPLHF
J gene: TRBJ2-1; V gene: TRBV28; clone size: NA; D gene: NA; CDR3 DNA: TGTGCCTGCACCCGAGCAGGGGAGCCCAATGAGCAGTTCTTC; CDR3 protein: CACTRAGEPNEQFF
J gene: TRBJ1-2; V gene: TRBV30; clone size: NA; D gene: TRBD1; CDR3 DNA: TGTGCCTGGATGCCCGGGAGACAGGGACGCTACAACTATGGCTACACCTTC; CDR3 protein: CAWMPGRQGRYNYGYTF
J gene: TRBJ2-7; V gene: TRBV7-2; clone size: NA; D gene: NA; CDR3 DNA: TGTGCCAGCAGCTTAGACATAGCGGCCCGCTCCTACGAGCAGTACTTC; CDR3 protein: CASSLDIAARSYEQYF
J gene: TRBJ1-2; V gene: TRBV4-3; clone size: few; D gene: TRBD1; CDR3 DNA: TGCGCCAGCAGCCAAGAATGGGGACAGGGACATGGCTACACCTTC; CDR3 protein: CASSQEWGQGHGYTF
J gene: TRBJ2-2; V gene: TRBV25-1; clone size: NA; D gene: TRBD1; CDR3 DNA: TGTGCCAGCAGTGCCCCGACAGGGGCGTACACCGGGGAGCTGTTTTTT; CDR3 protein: CASSAPTGAYTGELFF
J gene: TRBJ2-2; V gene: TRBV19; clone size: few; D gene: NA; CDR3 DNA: TGTGCCAGTAGTATAGGCGGGCCCTCCTTGGCCGGGGAGCTGTTTTTT; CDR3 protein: CASSIGGPSLAGELFF
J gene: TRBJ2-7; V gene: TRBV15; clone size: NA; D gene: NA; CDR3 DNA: TGTGCCACCACCCTAAGGGGGGGGGTGTACGAGCAGTACTTC; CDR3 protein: CATTLRGGVYEQYF
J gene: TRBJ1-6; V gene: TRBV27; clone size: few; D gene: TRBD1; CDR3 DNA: TGTGCCAGCAGTTTAACAGGGGGCGTCCCTAATTCACCCCTCCACTTT; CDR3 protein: CASSLTGGVPNSPLHF
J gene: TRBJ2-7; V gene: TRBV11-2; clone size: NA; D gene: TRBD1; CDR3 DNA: TGTGCCAGCAGCTTAGGGACAGGGGCTATCTTCTACGAGCAGTACTTC; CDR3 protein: CASSLGTGAIFYEQYF
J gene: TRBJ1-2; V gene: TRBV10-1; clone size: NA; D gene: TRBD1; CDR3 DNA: TGCGCCAGCAGTGAGTCGAGAGACAGGGCTGGCTACACCTTC; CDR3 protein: CASSESRDRAGYTF
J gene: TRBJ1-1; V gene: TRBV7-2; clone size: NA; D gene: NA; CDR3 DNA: TGTGCCAGCAGCTTGGAGTCGGGCACTGAAGCTTTCTTT; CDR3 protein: CASSLESGTEAFF
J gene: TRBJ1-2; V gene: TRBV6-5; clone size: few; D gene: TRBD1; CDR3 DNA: TGTGCCAGCATTAAACAGGGGGCACATGGCTACACCTTC; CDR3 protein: CASIKQGAHGYTF
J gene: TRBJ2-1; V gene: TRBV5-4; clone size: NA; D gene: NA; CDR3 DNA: TGTGCCAGCAGCTTGAGGGGGGCCCTGAGACATGAGCAGTTCTTC; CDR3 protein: CASSLRGALRHEQFF
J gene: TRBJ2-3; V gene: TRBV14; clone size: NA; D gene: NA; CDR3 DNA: TGTGCCAGCAGCTCACGACTCCCAGATACGCAGTATTTT; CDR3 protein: CASSSRLPDTQYF
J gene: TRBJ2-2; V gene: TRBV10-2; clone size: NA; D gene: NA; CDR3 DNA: TGCGCCAGCAGTAAACTAGCTGGCACCGGGGAGCTGTTTTTT; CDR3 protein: CASSKLAGTGELFF
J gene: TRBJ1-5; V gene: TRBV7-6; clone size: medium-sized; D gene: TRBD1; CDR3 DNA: TGTGCCAGCAGCTTAGGCCCACAGGGGGCGGGGCAGCCCCAGCATTTT; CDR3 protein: CASSLGPQGAGQPQHF
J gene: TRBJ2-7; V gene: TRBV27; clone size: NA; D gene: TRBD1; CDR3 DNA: TGTGCCAGCAGCTCAGACAGGGACGAGCAGTACTTC; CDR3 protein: CASSSDRDEQYF
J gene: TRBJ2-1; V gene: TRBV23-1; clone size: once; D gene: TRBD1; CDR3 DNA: TGCGCCAGCAGTCAGGACAGGGGAGGTGAGCAGTTCTTC; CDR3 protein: CASSQDRGGEQFF
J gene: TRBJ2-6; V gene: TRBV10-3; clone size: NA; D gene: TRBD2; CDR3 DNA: TGTGCCATCAAGGGAGGGTCTGGGGCCAACGTCCTGACTTTC; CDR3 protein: CAIKGGSGANVLTF
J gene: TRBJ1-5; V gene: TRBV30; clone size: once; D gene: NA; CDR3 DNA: TGTGCCTGGAGTAGGGGGAGCAATCAGCCCCAGCATTTT; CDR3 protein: CAWSRGSNQPQHF
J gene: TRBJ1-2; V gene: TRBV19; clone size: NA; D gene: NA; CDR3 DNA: TGTGCCAGTAGCCCTAGTCGATTCTATGGCTACACCTTC; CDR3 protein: CASSPSRFYGYTF
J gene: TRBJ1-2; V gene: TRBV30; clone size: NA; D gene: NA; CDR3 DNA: TGTGCCTGGAGGATCGGGGCCTATGGCTACACCTTC; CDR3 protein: CAWRIGAYGYTF
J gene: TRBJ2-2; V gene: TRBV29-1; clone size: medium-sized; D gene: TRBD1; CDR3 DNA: TGCAGCGCCCGAAAACAGGGGGCTGGGGAGCTGTTTTTT; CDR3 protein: CSARKQGAGELFF
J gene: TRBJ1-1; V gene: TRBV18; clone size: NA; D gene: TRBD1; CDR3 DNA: TGTGCCAGCTCACCGAGGCAGGGGGCTTCTCTCACTGAAGCTTTCTTT; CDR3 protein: CASSPRQGASLTEAFF
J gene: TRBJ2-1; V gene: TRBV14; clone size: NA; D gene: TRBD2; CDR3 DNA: TGTGCCAGCAGCCTGAGGACTAGCTGGTTGTACAATGAGCAGTTCTTC; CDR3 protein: CASSLRTSWLYNEQFF
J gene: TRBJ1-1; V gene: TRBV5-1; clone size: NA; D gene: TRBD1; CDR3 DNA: TGCGCCAGCAGCTTGACCGGGACAGGGATTAGGGAAAGAAACACTGAAGCTTTCTTT; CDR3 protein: CASSLTGTGIRERNTEAFF
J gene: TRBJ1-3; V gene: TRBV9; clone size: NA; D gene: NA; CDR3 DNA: TGTGCCAGCAGCGTAGGAGGGGGGACCTCTGGAAACACCATATATTTT; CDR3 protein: CASSVGGGTSGNTIYF
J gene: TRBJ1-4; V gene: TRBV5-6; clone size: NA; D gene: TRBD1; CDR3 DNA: TGTGCCAGCAGCTCCCCAACCGGGACAGGGAGTGAAAAACTGTTTTTT; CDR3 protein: CASSSPTGTGSEKLFF
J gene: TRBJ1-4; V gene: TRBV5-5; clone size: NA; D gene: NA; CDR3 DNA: TGTGCCAGCAGCTTGGATGGGACCTCCTTAGGGGATGAAAAACTGTTTTTT; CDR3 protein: CASSLDGTSLGDEKLFF
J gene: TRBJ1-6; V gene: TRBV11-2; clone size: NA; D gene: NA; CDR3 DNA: TGTGCCAGCAGCTTAGACCCTTTTTCACCCCTCCACTTT; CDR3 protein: CASSLDPFSPLHF
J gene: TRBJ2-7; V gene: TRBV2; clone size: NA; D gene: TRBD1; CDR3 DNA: TGTGCCAGCATCAGGCGAGACAGGGGGCGATACGAGCAGTACTTC; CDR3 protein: CASIRRDRGRYEQYF
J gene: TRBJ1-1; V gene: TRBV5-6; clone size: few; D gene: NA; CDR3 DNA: TGTGCCAGCAGCTTGGTACAGGCCTATATGAACACTGAAGCTTTCTTT; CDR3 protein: CASSLVQAYMNTEAFF
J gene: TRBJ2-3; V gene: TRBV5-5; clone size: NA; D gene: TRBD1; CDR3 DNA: TGTGCCAGCAGCCATCACAGCACAGGGGGCACAGATACGCAGTATTTT; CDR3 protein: CASSHHSTGGTDTQYF